These 24 T cell receptor beta chains originate from one sample sequenced in a study of CD8+ T cells in alopecia areata. Noted treatment: oral pan-JAK inhibitor, 5-10 mg twice daily. cDNA reverse transcribed from extracted RNA served as the sequencing template. Profiling relied on immunoSEQ multiplex PCR, and the TCRdb table lists in-frame clones only, not all of them. Among around 100,000 clones, roughly 45% were seen once, and the ten largest hold more than 15%. The specimen comprised CD8+ T cells sorted from blood, sampled at week 24, from a patient treated with tofacitinib. These receptors were collected from a human donor with alopecia areata.

The chain combines TRBV2 with TRBJ2-2; TRBD2 matches 7 bases. This CDR3 region has 14 residues. V lost 5 bases and J lost 2; bases outside the gene matches: 2. The V gene's germline CDR1 is SNHLY and CDR2 FYNNEI. The CDR3 region is CASSRAGNTGELFF. The CDR3 DNA reads TGTGCCAGCAGTAGAGCGGGAAACACCGGGGAGCTGTTTTTT.

Many counts were recorded for this clone. This chain links TRBV11-2 with TRBJ2-1; the match to TRBD2 covers 7 bases. This CDR3 has 13 residues. The germline CDR1 and CDR2 sequences are SGHAT and FQNNGV. The V and J ends lost 8 bases and 4 bases, in that order; junction bases with no gene match: 5. CDR3 DNA sequence: TGTGCCAGCCGGGGGGTCGGTTACAATGAGCAGTTCTTC. It encodes CASRGVGYNEQFF.

This chain links TRBV2 with TRBJ2-3, with a tentative D call TRBD1 (5 bases). Deletions cut 2 bases from V and 1 base from J, with 13 bases between. The CDR3 is 16 amino acids. Per the germline V gene, CDR1 is SNHLY and CDR2 is FYNNEI. CDR3 sequence reads: CASSERFRVGTDTQYF. The CDR3 region has the DNA TGTGCCAGCAGTGAAAGATTCAGGGTCGGCACAGATACGCAGTATTTT.

The chain combines TRBV2 with TRBJ2-7, with D possibly matching TRBD1 (5 bases). V gave up 0 bases and J gave up 4 bases, with 25 bases separating them. The CDR3 length is 19 residues. The V gene's germline CDR1 is SNHLY and CDR2 FYNNEI. The CDR3 DNA reads TGTGCCAGCAGTGAAGCGCTCGGACAAAGCCTTCCCGAACCTTACGAGCAGTACTTC. It codes for CASSEALGQSLPEPYEQYF.

This clone appeared a few times. The rearrangement joins TRBV7-9 to TRBJ2-1, with 14 bases matching TRBD2. Germline V gene lookup returns CDR1 SEHNR and CDR2 FQNEAQ (reference sequence). The CDR3 is made up of 16 amino acids. V lost 5 bases to trimming and J lost 8 bases; unmatched junction nucleotides: 8. The CDR3 DNA reads as TGTGCCAGCAGCGAGACTAGCGGGAGGGGCGGTCATGAGCAGTTCTTC. Its protein product is CASSETSGRGGHEQFF. Complete variable domain (other parts from reference TRBV7-9 and TRBJ2-1): DTGVSQNPRHKITKRGQNVTFRCDPISEHNRLYWYRQTLGQGPEFLTYFQNEAQLEKSRLLSDRFSAERPKGSFSTLEIQRTEQGDSAMYLCASSETSGRGGHEQFFGPGTRLTVL.

The chain joins TRBV14 to TRBJ1-1, with no clear D. The CDR3 spans 14 residues. The V gene's germline CDR1 is SGHDN and CDR2 FVKESK. The V gene lost 1 base and the J gene lost 1 base, with 7 bases spanning the gap. CDR3 sequence: CASSQGGQNTEAFF. DNA for the CDR3: TGTGCCAGCAGCCAAGGCGGCCAGAACACTGAAGCTTTCTTT. Full variable domain (outside the CDR3, taken from reference TRBV14 and TRBJ1-1): EAGVTQFPSHSVIEKGQTVTLRCDPISGHDNLYWYRRVMGKEIKFLLHFVKESKQDESGMPNNRFLAERTGGTYSTLKVQPAELEDSGVYFCASSQGGQNTEAFFGQGTRLTVV.

The chain employs TRBV13 and TRBJ2-2; D call uncertain. V lost 2 bases, J lost 6 bases, and 7 bases lay in between. The V gene's germline CDR1 is PRHDT and CDR2 FYEKMQ (reference sequence). The CDR3 sequence is 13 residues long. The CDR3 nucleotides read TGTGCCAGCAGCTTATATCCTCCCGGGGAGCTGTTTTTT. This sequence encodes CASSLYPPGELFF.

This clone was observed a handful of times. This chain links TRBV29-1 with TRBJ2-2, with a tentative D call TRBD2 (6 bases). Trimming cost V 3 bases and J 0 bases, with 8 bases left between them. Germline V lookup: CDR1 SQVTM, CDR2 ANQGSEA. The CDR3 has 14 residues. The CDR3 DNA follows: TGCAGCGTTGAGGGACTCTCGAACACCGGGGAGCTGTTTTTT. Its translation is CSVEGLSNTGELFF.

This clone came up a few times. The chain carries TRBV11-2 and TRBJ2-1, with D possibly matching TRBD2 (5 bases). The CDR3 totals 15 residues. Germline-derived CDR1 and CDR2 are SGHAT and FQNNGV. Trimming removed 5 bases at V and 5 bases at J, with 16 bases between. DNA for the CDR3: TGTGCCAGCAGCGACCCGACTAACATAGACAATGAGCAGTTCTTC. Amino acid sequence: CASSDPTNIDNEQFF.

The chain combines TRBV5-1 with TRBJ1-2; 7 nucleotides line up with TRBD1. Trimming at V came to 0 bases and at J to 2 bases, leaving 4 bases not matched to a gene. This CDR3 region has 15 residues. The germline CDR1 and CDR2 sequences are SGHRS and YFSETQ. The CDR3 DNA sequence: TGCGCCAGCAGCTTGGTTTCAGGGGGAAACTATGGCTACACCTTC. Residues: CASSLVSGGNYGYTF. Drawing the rest from reference TRBV5-1 and TRBJ1-2, the complete variable domain is KAGVTQTPRYLIKTRGQQVTLSCSPISGHRSVSWYQQTPGQGLQFLFEYFSETQRNKGNFPGRFSGRQFSNSRSEMNVSTLELGDSALYLCASSLVSGGNYGYTFGSGTRLTVV.

J is TRBJ1-2 and V is TRBV29-1; D not certain. Per germline, CDR1 SQVTM and CDR2 ANQGSEA. The CDR3 consists of 13 residues. V lost 4 bases and J lost 7, with 16 bases in between. CDR3 DNA sequence: TGCAGCGTTGTCGCGCCGAATGGTAGTGGCTACACCTTC. Protein: CSVVAPNGSGYTF.

The chain joins TRBV19 to TRBJ2-1; D unresolved. This CDR3 region has 12 residues. Germline CDR1 reads LNHDA; CDR2 reads SQIVND (reference sequence). With 3 bases removed from V and 8 bases from J, the gap between germline ends came to 8 bases. The CDR3 is CASSIGFDEQFF. The CDR3 DNA reads as TGTGCCAGTAGTATTGGGTTCGATGAGCAGTTCTTC.

The V gene is TRBV30, the J gene TRBJ2-1, with 8 positions matching TRBD2. There are 15 residues in the CDR3. The V and J ends lost 1 base and 0 bases, in that order; junction bases with no gene match: 2. Germline CDR1 and CDR2: GTSNPN and SVGIG (reference sequence). The CDR3 spells CAWSEGLGSYNEQFF. CDR3 sequence (DNA): TGTGCCTGGAGTGAGGGACTAGGCTCCTACAATGAGCAGTTCTTC.

This clone appeared a few times. The chain links TRBV7-9 to TRBJ2-3, with TRBD1 as a possible D gene (6 bases). The CDR3 is made up of 17 amino acids. The V gene's germline CDR1 is SEHNR and CDR2 FQNEAQ (reference sequence). The V end lost 5 bases, the J end lost 3 bases, and 21 bases lay between the germline ends. Written as DNA, the CDR3 is TGTGCCAGCAGCCCTCCCCTCATGGGGGCCCAGACAGATACGCAGTATTTT. It codes for CASSPPLMGAQTDTQYF.

This chain joins TRBV9 and TRBJ2-1; D gene unclear. With 6 bases removed from V and 1 base from J, the gap between germline ends came to 14 bases. Per the germline V gene, CDR1 is SGDLS and CDR2 is YYNGEE. This CDR3 comprises 15 residues. Here the CDR3 DNA reads TGTGCCAGCACAAGCGATTCCGGGTCCTACAATGAGCAGTTCTTC. It is translated as CASTSDSGSYNEQFF. The whole variable domain, remainder taken from reference TRBV9 and TRBJ2-1, is DSGVTQTPKHLITATGQRVTLRCSPRSGDLSVYWYQQSLDQGLQFLIQYYNGEERAKGNILERFSAQQFPDLHSELNLSSLELGDSALYFCASTSDSGSYNEQFFGPGTRLTVL.

There are a few counts of this clone. The chain carries TRBV28 and TRBJ1-1, with D unclear. The CDR3 covers 12 residues. The V and J ends lost 2 bases and 1 base respectively, with 2 bases between them. Germline V gene lookup returns CDR1 MDHEN and CDR2 SYDVKM. DNA of the CDR3: TGTGCCAGCAGTTTAGGGAACACTGAAGCTTTCTTT. This encodes CASSLGNTEAFF.

The chain is built from TRBV6-1 and TRBJ2-1; 9 bases align to TRBD2. CDR1 is MNHNS, CDR2 SASEGT, per germline. Trimming at V came to 7 bases and at J to 4 bases, leaving 5 bases not matched to a gene. The CDR3 is made up of 14 amino acids. CDR3 region: CASTASGAYNEQFF. In DNA form, the CDR3 reads TGTGCCAGCACCGCTAGCGGGGCATACAATGAGCAGTTCTTC.

V gene TRBV5-1 combines with J gene TRBJ2-7, with 9 bases aligning to TRBD2. V gave up 5 bases and J gave up 2 bases; unmatched junction bases: 5. This CDR3 has 14 amino acids. Germline-derived CDR1 and CDR2 are SGHRS and YFSETQ. The CDR3 region has the DNA TGCGCCAGCAGATTGCCTAGCGGGACCTACGAGCAGTACTTC. Protein product: CASRLPSGTYEQYF.

The J gene is TRBJ2-7, the V gene TRBV27, with 7 nucleotides matching TRBD1. Germline values: CDR1 MNHEY, CDR2 SMNVEV (reference sequence). The CDR3 totals 14 residues. The ends lost 3 bases at V and 2 bases at J; junction bases unmatched: 4. The CDR3, as DNA: TGTGCCAGCAGTTTCAGGGGGATGGCCTACGAGCAGTACTTC. Protein sequence: CASSFRGMAYEQYF.

The chain carries TRBV9 and TRBJ2-5; no reliable D call. Trimming shortened V by 0 bases and J by 14 bases, and 17 bases separated the two germline ends. The V gene's germline CDR1 is SGDLS and CDR2 YYNGEE. The CDR3 consists of 13 residues. The DNA for the CDR3 is TGTGCCAGCAGCGTAGGCCCAGGTGGTCGAGACTACTTC. It encodes CASSVGPGGRDYF.

Note on this clone: This CDR3 is also generated by other DNA sequences in the sample. The chain combines TRBV7-9 with TRBJ1-5, with D hard to call. V was clipped by 3 bases and J by 5 bases, with 5 bases between them. Germline assignment: CDR1 SEHNR and CDR2 FQNEAQ (reference sequence). The CDR3 consists of 12 residues. This chain's CDR3 is CASSFRDQPQHF. The CDR3 coding sequence is TGTGCCAGCAGCTTCCGGGATCAGCCCCAGCATTTT. The full variable domain, with the rest looked up from reference TRBV7-9 and TRBJ1-5, is DTGVSQNPRHKITKRGQNVTFRCDPISEHNRLYWYRQTLGQGPEFLTYFQNEAQLEKSRLLSDRFSAERPKGSFSTLEIQRTEQGDSAMYLCASSFRDQPQHFGDGTRLSIL.

This clone was recorded a few times. The rearrangement links TRBV6-5 to TRBJ2-1; 11 positions match TRBD2. V was pared by 2 bases and J by 3 bases, with 3 bases of the junction left unmatched. CDR1 is MNHEY and CDR2 is SVGAGI in the germline V gene. The CDR3 is made up of 16 amino acids. The CDR3 nucleotides read TGTGCCAGCAGTTACACTAGCGGGAGCCTCTACAATGAGCAGTTCTTC. It codes for CASSYTSGSLYNEQFF.

V gene TRBV7-9 combines with J gene TRBJ2-2; 12 bases map to TRBD1. There are 17 residues in the CDR3. V lost 4 bases and J lost 1; bases outside the gene matches: 4. Germline lookup yields CDR1 SEHNR and CDR2 FQNEAQ (reference sequence). DNA for the CDR3: TGTGCCAGCAGCTCCGGGACAGGGGGCCTGAACACCGGGGAGCTGTTTTTT. Protein sequence: CASSSGTGGLNTGELFF.

The rearrangement uses TRBV29-1 and TRBJ1-1; no firm D call. Deletions cut 5 bases from V and 0 bases from J, with 10 bases between. The V gene's germline CDR1 is SQVTM and CDR2 ANQGSEA. This CDR3 comprises 13 residues. CDR3 nucleotide sequence: TGCAGCGTTCTGTCGGGAATGAACACTGAAGCTTTCTTT. It yields the protein CSVLSGMNTEAFF. The whole variable domain, filled in from reference TRBV29-1 and TRBJ1-1, reads SAVISQKPSRDICQRGTSLTIQCQVDSQVTMMFWYRQQPGQSLTLIATANQGSEATYESGFVIDKFPISRPNLTFSTLTVSNMSPEDSSIYLCSVLSGMNTEAFFGQGTRLTVV.